This TCR beta chain originates from a study of shared clonotypes between healthy human individuals. The method was immunoSEQ multiplex PCR; TCRdb's version includes in-frame clones alone and lacks a portion of them. The sample gives hundreds of thousands of clones, 60% to 80% of which show up once; 12% is in the top ten. V shed 7 bases and J shed 4 bases, with 10 bases lying between them. Germline CDR1 and CDR2: GTSNPN and SVGIG (reference sequence). The length of the CDR3 is 11 residues. This receptor was taken from a middle-aged woman in good health. Some clones in this sample may be carry-over from other donors' samples. Sequencing was carried out using PBMCs. The chain combines TRBV30 with TRBJ1-2; no firm D call. In DNA, the CDR3 is TGTGCCTTAAAGGCAACCTATGGCTACACCTTC. Its translation: CALKATYGYTF.